The 5 T cell receptor beta chains below were found in one sample sequenced in a study of T cells in Graves' hyperthyroidism and ophthalmopathy. Authors of the study amplified TCR beta CDR3 regions from RNA transcripts. The TCR CDR3 was amplified in a first-round RT-PCR using the HTBI primer set. TCRdb redid the calling of the multiplex PCR reads with MiXCR, one entry per CDR3 protein. The sample consists of 640,000 or so distinct CDR3 sequences, 14% of them appearing once. The specimen sequenced was blood. All receptors derive from a woman in her late teens or twenties with Graves' ophthalmopathy.

As concerns this clonotype: Relative to the germline gene, one junction end is altered; a read error may explain this. The chain uses TRBV19 and TRBJ2-1; 9 bases agree with TRBD1. The CDR3 is 15 residues long. Germline lookup yields CDR1 LNHDA and CDR2 SQIVND (reference sequence). The CDR3 reads CARRQGGGIYNEQFF. The CDR3 DNA sequence: TGTGCCCGTAGACAGGGGGGCGGGATTTACAATGAGCAGTTCTTC.

As to this clonotype: The junction differs from germline at one of its ends, possibly a read error. This sequence joins TRBV7-8 and TRBJ1-4; a weak D match, TRBD1 (6 bases). The CDR3 length is 16 residues. Germline lookup yields CDR1 SGHVS and CDR2 FQNEAQ. CDR3 protein: CASSVRTVTTNEKLFF. DNA for the CDR3: TGCGCCAGCAGCGTACGGACAGTTACAACTAATGAAAAACTGTTTTTT.

This clonotype was seen ten or more times. The chain carries TRBV12-3 or TRBV12-4 and TRBJ2-2, with 11 bases fitting TRBD2. With V trimmed by 6 bases and J by 6 bases, 15 bases remained unmatched. The CDR3 is made up of 18 amino acids. This CDR3 reads CASSPTASGRPQAGELFF. The CDR3 bases are TGTGCCAGCAGCCCTACCGCTAGCGGGAGGCCCCAGGCCGGGGAGCTGTTTTTT.

This clonotype was picked up many times. The CDR3 protein is CASSLDRREGNEQFF. CDR3 DNA sequence: TGTGCCAGCAGCTTAGATCGGCGGGAGGGCAATGAGCAGTTCTTC. The chain carries TRBV11-2 and TRBJ2-1; 9 bases map to TRBD2. This CDR3 comprises 15 residues. Germline V gene lookup returns CDR1 SGHAT and CDR2 FQNNGV. V shed 0 bases, J shed 6 bases, and the junction held 3 bases outside the gene matches.

Details on this clonotype: A much bigger clone sits one base away, suggesting this may be a read error. The DNA for the CDR3 is TGCGCCAGCAGCTCCCAGACTAGCGGGAGATTGACAGATACGCAGTATTTT. This encodes CASSSQTSGRLTDTQYF. J is TRBJ2-3 and V is TRBV5-1; 12 nucleotides align to TRBD2. Germline V gene data show CDR1 as SGHRS and CDR2 as YFSETQ. J gave up 3 bases and V 3 bases, and 8 bases lay outside the gene matches. The CDR3 is made up of 17 amino acids.